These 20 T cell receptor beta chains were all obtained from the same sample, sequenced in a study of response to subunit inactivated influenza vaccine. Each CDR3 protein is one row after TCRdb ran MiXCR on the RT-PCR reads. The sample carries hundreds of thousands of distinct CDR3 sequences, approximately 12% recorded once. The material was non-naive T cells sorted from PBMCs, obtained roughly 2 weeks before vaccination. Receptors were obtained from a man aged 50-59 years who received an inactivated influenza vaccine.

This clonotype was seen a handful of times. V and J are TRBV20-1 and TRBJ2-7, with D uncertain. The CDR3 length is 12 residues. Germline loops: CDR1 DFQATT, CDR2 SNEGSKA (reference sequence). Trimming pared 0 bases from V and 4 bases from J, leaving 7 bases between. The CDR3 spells CSARDLLYEQYF. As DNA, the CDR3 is TGCAGTGCTAGAGATCTTTTATACGAGCAGTACTTC.

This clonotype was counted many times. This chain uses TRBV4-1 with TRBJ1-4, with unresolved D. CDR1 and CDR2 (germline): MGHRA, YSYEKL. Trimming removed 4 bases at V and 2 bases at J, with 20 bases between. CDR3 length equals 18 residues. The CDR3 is CASSLLRPSETTNEKLFF. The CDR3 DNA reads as TGCGCCAGCAGCCTCCTTAGGCCTTCAGAGACCACTAATGAAAAACTGTTTTTT.

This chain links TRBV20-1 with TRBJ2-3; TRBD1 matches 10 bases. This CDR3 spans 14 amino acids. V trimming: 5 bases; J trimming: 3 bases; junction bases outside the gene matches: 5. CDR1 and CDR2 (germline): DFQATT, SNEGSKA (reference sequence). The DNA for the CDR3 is TGCAGTGCTTTCCCGGGACAGGGGACAGATACGCAGTATTTT. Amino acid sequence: CSAFPGQGTDTQYF.

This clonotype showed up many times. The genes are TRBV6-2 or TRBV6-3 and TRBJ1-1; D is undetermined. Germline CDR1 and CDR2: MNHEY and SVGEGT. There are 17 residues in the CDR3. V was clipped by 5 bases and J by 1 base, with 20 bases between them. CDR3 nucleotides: TGTGCCAGCAGTCTTCCTGGTAGAAGGACGGGGAACACTGAAGCTTTCTTT. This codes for CASSLPGRRTGNTEAFF.

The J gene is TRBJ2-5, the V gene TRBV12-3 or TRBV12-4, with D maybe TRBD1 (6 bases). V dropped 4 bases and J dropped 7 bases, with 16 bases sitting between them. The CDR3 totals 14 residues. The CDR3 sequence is CASSYRAPDRTQYF. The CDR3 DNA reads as TGTGCCAGCAGTTACAGGGCGCCTGACAGGACCCAGTACTTC.

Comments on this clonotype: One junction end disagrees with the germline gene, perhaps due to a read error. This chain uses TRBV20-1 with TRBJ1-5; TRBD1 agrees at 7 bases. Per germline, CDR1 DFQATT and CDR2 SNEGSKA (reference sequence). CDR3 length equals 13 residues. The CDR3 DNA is TGCAGTGCTACCAGGGGGGGTAATCAGCCCAAGCATTTT. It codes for CSATRGGNQPKHF.

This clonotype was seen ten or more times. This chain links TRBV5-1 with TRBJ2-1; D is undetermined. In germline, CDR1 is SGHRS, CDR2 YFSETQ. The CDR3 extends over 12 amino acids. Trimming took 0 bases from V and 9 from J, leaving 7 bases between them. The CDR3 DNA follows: TGCGCCAGCAGCTTGGGGGTCCTTGAGCAGTTCTTC. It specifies CASSLGVLEQFF.

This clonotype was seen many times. The CDR3 DNA reads TGTGCCAGCAGCTGGCAGGGGGCCGGGGAGCTGTTTTTT. The encoded protein is CASSWQGAGELFF. The V and J genes are TRBV11-2 and TRBJ2-2, with 7 nucleotides matching TRBD1. Losses at the gene ends were 4 bases for V and 6 bases for J; bases not matched to a gene: 2. This CDR3 has 13 residues. Looked up from germline, CDR1 is SGHAT and CDR2 is FQNNGV.

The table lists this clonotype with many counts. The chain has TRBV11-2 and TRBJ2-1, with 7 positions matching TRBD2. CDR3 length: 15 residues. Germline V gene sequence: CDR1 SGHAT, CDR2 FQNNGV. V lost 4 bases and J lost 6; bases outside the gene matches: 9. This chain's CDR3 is CASSSVSGPVNEQFF. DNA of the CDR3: TGTGCCAGCAGCTCGGTTAGCGGGCCGGTCAATGAGCAGTTCTTC.

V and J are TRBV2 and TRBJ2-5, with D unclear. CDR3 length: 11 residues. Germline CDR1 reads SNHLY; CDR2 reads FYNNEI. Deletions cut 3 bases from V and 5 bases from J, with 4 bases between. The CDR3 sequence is CASSDFETQYF. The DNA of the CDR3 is TGTGCCAGCAGTGATTTTGAGACCCAGTACTTC.

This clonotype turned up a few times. The CDR3 region has the DNA TGTGCCAGCACTCTGGACAGGGGGCGTCCTCAAGGCTACACCTTC. It is translated as CASTLDRGRPQGYTF. The chain has TRBV2 and TRBJ1-2, with 11 bases matching TRBD1. Germline-derived CDR1 and CDR2 are SNHLY and FYNNEI. CDR3 length: 15 residues. V was pared by 7 bases and J by 8 bases, with 12 bases of the junction left unmatched.

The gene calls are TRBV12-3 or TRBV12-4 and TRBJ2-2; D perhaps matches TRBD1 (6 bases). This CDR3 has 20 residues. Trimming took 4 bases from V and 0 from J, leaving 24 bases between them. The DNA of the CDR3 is TGTGCCAGCAGTTGGGGGATTTATCTAAGGGACAACACGAACACCGGGGAGCTGTTTTTT. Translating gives CASSWGIYLRDNTNTGELFF.

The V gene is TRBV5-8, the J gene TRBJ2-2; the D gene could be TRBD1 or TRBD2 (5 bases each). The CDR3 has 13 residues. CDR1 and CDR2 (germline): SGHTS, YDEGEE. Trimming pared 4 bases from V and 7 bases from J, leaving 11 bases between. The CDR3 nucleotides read TGTGCCAGCAGCCGGTCGGGGCGCGGGGAGCTGTTTTTT. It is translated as CASSRSGRGELFF.

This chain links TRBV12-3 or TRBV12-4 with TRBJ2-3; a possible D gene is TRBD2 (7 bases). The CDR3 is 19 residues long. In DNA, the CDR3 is TGTACCCGCAGTTTAGGTGGGGGGGCCAGATTAATACCCACAGATACGCAGTATTTT. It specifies CTRSLGGGARLIPTDTQYF.

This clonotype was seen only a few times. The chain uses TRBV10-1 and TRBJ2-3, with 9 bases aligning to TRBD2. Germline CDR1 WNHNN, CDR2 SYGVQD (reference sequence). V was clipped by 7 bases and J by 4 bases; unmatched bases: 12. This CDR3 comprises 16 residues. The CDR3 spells CASKPVASGDPDTQYF. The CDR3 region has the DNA TGCGCCAGCAAACCCGTGGCTAGCGGGGATCCAGATACGCAGTATTTT.

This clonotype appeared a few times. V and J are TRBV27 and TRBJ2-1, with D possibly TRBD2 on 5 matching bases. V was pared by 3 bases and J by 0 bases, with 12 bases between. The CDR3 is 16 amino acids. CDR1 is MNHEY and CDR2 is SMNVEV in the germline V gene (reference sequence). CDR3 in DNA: TGTGCCAGCAGTTTCGGGGTGGGGAGCTCCTACAATGAGCAGTTCTTC. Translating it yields CASSFGVGSSYNEQFF.

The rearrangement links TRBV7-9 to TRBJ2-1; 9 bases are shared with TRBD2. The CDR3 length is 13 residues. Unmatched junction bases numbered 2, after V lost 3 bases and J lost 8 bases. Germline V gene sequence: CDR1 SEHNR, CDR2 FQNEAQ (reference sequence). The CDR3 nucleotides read TGTGCCAGCAGCTTTTTAGCGGGAGATGAGCAGTTCTTC. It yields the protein CASSFLAGDEQFF.

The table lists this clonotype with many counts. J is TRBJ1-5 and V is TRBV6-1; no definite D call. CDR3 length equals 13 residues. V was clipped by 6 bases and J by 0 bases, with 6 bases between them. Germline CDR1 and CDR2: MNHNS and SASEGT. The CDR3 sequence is CASRAYSNQPQHF. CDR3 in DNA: TGTGCCAGCAGGGCGTATAGCAATCAGCCCCAGCATTTT.

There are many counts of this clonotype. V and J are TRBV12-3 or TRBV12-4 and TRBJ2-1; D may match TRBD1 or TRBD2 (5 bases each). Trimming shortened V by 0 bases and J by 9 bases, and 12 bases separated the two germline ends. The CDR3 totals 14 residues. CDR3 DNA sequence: TGTGCCAGCAGTTTAGCGCTGGGGACGGGTGAGCAGTTCTTC. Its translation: CASSLALGTGEQFF.

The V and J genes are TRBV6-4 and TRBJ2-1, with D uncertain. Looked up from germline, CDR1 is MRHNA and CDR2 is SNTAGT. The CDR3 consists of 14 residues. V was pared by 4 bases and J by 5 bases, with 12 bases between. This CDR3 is CASSVDNGNNEQFF. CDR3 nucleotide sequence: TGTGCCAGCAGTGTAGACAATGGGAACAATGAGCAGTTCTTC.